Listed below are T cell receptor beta chains from one sample, sequenced in a study of CD8 T cells in Susac syndrome. TCRdb analysed the immunoSEQ multiplex PCR reads with MiXCR anew, one entry per CDR3 protein. In the table there are some 300,000 distinct CDR3 sequences, 85% of which are singletons. Sequenced input: CD8+ T cells from PBMCs. These TCRs come from a human donor with multiple sclerosis. CDR3s include the opening cysteine and the closing phenylalanine or tryptophan. The D gene is left open where the match is weak. Only part of the rows carry a size: once, few, many, or a class if the clone is expanded.

D,size,J,length,V,DNA,CDR3
.,.,TRBJ1-4,13,TRBV7-9,TGTGCCAGCAGCTCACTGGGTGAAGAAAAACTGTTTTTT,CASSSLGEEKLFF
TRBD1,.,TRBJ2-1,17,TRBV7-6,TGTGCCAGCAGCTTAAGCTACCCTCAGGGGGCTCACAATGAGCAGTTCTTC,CASSLSYPQGAHNEQFF
.,.,TRBJ2-1,12,TRBV2,TGTGCCAGCATGCTTGGGCACGATGAGCAGTTCTTC,CASMLGHDEQFF
TRBD2,.,TRBJ2-1,16,TRBV28,TGTGCCAGCAGTCAGCCGACTAGCGGGAAGATATATGAGCAGTTCTTC,CASSQPTSGKIYEQFF
.,few,TRBJ2-7,14,TRBV11-2,TGTGCCAGCAGCTTATCGGGACACTCCTACGAGCAGTACTTC,CASSLSGHSYEQYF
.,.,TRBJ1-1,15,TRBV9,TGTGCCAGCAGCGTAGTTTCCGGTGTGAACACTGAAGCTTTCTTT,CASSVVSGVNTEAFF
TRBD2,.,TRBJ2-7,12,TRBV9,TGTGCCAGCAGCCGGACTAGGGACGAGCAGTACTTC,CASSRTRDEQYF
.,.,TRBJ2-7,15,TRBV7-8,TGTGCCAGCAGCTTAGTACATAATTTCTCCTACGAGCAGTACTTC,CASSLVHNFSYEQYF
TRBD1,.,TRBJ2-4,15,TRBV6-2/TRBV6-3,TGTGCCAGCAGTTACCCCAGGGGGAGCAAAAACATTCAGTACTTC,CASSYPRGSKNIQYF
TRBD1,once,TRBJ1-1,15,TRBV30,TGTGCCTGGAGTCCCCCGGGACAGGGGGGAGCTGAAGCTTTCTTT,CAWSPPGQGGAEAFF
.,once,TRBJ2-5,14,TRBV2,TGTGCCCTAGGGGGCGGGAGCGTAGCAGAGACCCAGTACTTC,CALGGGSVAETQYF
TRBD1,few,TRBJ2-7,15,TRBV2,TGTGCCAGCACGGACCCAGGGACAGGCCCCTACGAGCAGTACTTC,CASTDPGTGPYEQYF
.,once,TRBJ1-5,16,TRBV7-8,TGTGCCAGCAGCTTAGAACCTCAGGGAACAAGCCAGCCCCAGCATTTT,CASSLEPQGTSQPQHF
.,.,TRBJ1-1,15,TRBV9,TGTGCCAGCAACCCGACGGGAAGCATGAACACTGAAGCTTTCTTT,CASNPTGSMNTEAFF
.,once,TRBJ2-7,14,TRBV27,TGTGCCAGCAGTTTTTCGGGGTTTCCCTACGAGCAGTACTTC,CASSFSGFPYEQYF
.,.,TRBJ2-2,14,TRBV20-1,TGCAGTGCCAGGGGGGAGACGAACACCGGGGAGCTGTTTTTT,CSARGETNTGELFF
TRBD1,.,TRBJ2-6,17,TRBV28,TGTGCCAGCAGTTTAAGGCAGGGGGCCGCTGGGGCCAACGTCCTGACTTTC,CASSLRQGAAGANVLTF
TRBD1,.,TRBJ1-2,16,TRBV6-5,TGTGCCAGCAGTTACAGCCAGGGGGCCTTTAGCTATGGCTACACCTTC,CASSYSQGAFSYGYTF
.,.,TRBJ2-2,15,TRBV7-3,TGTGCCAGCAGCCGATCAGGCGAGAGAGGCGGGGAGCTGTTTTTT,CASSRSGERGGELFF
.,.,TRBJ1-5,13,TRBV12-3/TRBV12-4,TGTGCCAGCAGTTTTGACAGCAATCAGCCCCAGCATTTT,CASSFDSNQPQHF
.,.,TRBJ2-7,15,TRBV2,TGTGCCAGCCGGAATTCGGCGGGACATGCCTACGAGCAGTACTTC,CASRNSAGHAYEQYF
TRBD1,.,TRBJ1-1,14,TRBV30,TGTGCCTGGAGCCCAGGGACAGGGGGCACTGAAGCTTTCTTT,CAWSPGTGGTEAFF
.,.,TRBJ2-5,14,TRBV3-1,TGTGCCAGCAGCCAAGAGGGGGAGGAGGAGACCCAGTACTTC,CASSQEGEEETQYF
TRBD1,.,TRBJ2-2,18,TRBV9,TGTGCCAGCAGCCTTCGGGACAGGGGTACGAGTTACACCGGGGAGCTGTTTTTT,CASSLRDRGTSYTGELFF
TRBD2,.,TRBJ2-2,17,TRBV7-8,TGTGCCAGCAGCCCCGGACTAGCGGGAGCGGTCACCGGGGAGCTGTTTTTT,CASSPGLAGAVTGELFF
TRBD1,.,TRBJ2-5,15,TRBV28,TGTGCCAGCAGTGCCCGGGACAGGAGCCCTCGGGCCCAGTACTTC,CASSARDRSPRAQYF
.,once,TRBJ1-5,14,TRBV27,TGTGCCAGCAGTGCCCTGGGAAGCAATCAGCCCCAGCATTTT,CASSALGSNQPQHF
TRBD2,.,TRBJ2-7,16,TRBV27,TGTGCCAGCAGTCCACGGCCCGGGACTAGCGGTTACGAGCAGTACTTC,CASSPRPGTSGYEQYF
.,.,TRBJ1-1,13,TRBV30,TGTGCCTGGAGATCGGGGGGGAGAGAGTCGGTTTTCTTT,CAWRSGGRESVFF
.,.,TRBJ2-5,13,TRBV7-9,TGTGCCAGCTCTTACAGTTGGATGGAGACCCAGTACTTC,CASSYSWMETQYF
TRBD1,.,TRBJ1-1,12,TRBV14,TGTGCCAGCAGCCCAGGGGGGTTAAAAGCTTTCTTT,CASSPGGLKAFF
.,.,TRBJ1-1,14,TRBV27,TGTGCCAGCTCCCTTGGGGGTAGAAGGACTGAAGCTTTCTTT,CASSLGGRRTEAFF
.,.,TRBJ2-3,13,TRBV14,TGTGCCAGCAGCCAAGTCTTATCAGATACGCAGTATTTT,CASSQVLSDTQYF
.,.,TRBJ2-7,12,TRBV28,TGTGCCAGCAGTCCGGGATTCCTGAATCAGTACTTC,CASSPGFLNQYF
TRBD2,.,TRBJ2-2,20,TRBV20-1,TGCAGTGCTAGAGATTATGCGGGACTAGCGGGAGACGCGAACACCGGGGAGCTGTTTTTT,CSARDYAGLAGDANTGELFF
.,.,TRBJ2-7,15,TRBV27,TGTGCCAGCAGGGGACAGCGGGAGAGCCTCTACGAGCAGTACTTC,CASRGQRESLYEQYF
.,.,TRBJ2-7,14,TRBV7-8,TGTGCCAGCAGCTTAGTTCCGGTCTCGCACGAGCAGTACTTC,CASSLVPVSHEQYF
.,.,TRBJ1-2,14,TRBV6-5,TGTGCCAGCAGTTACTCGATGGATCAGTCTGGCTACACCTTC,CASSYSMDQSGYTF
TRBD2,.,TRBJ2-7,12,TRBV10-3,TGTGCCATCACGCCGGGGGGCTACGAGCAGTACTTC,CAITPGGYEQYF
TRBD2,.,TRBJ2-3,15,TRBV6-1,TGTGCCAGCAGTGTGCGGGAGGGAGGAACAGATACGCAGTATTTT,CASSVREGGTDTQYF
TRBD2,.,TRBJ2-1,15,TRBV24-1,TGTGCCACCAGTCCGGGACTAGAGGTTGACAGTGAGCAGTTCTTC,CATSPGLEVDSEQFF
.,few,TRBJ2-1,15,TRBV27,TGTGCCAGCAGTTTATCGGCGGAGGGCTGGAATGAGCAGTTCTTC,CASSLSAEGWNEQFF
TRBD2,.,TRBJ2-2,19,TRBV4-1,TGCGCCAGCAGCCAAGGCCCACTAGCGGGAGGAGCGAACACCGGGGAGCTGTTTTTT,CASSQGPLAGGANTGELFF
.,once,TRBJ2-3,17,TRBV4-1,TGCGCCAGCAGCCAAGATGAAAACGTCCTAGGGTCAGATACGCAGTATTTT,CASSQDENVLGSDTQYF
TRBD1,.,TRBJ2-7,13,TRBV28,TGTGCCAGCATGGAGACAGGGGTCTACGAGCAGTACTTC,CASMETGVYEQYF
TRBD2,.,TRBJ2-1,13,TRBV7-7,TGTGCTAGCAGCTTCCAAGCGGGATCTGAGCAGTTCTTC,CASSFQAGSEQFF
.,.,TRBJ2-7,13,TRBV28,TGTGCCAGCAGTTTTGGGGACCAAACCGAGCAGTACTTC,CASSFGDQTEQYF
.,.,TRBJ2-4,13,TRBV7-9,TGTGCCAGCAGCAACCGGGGCGAGGACATTCAGTACTTC,CASSNRGEDIQYF
.,.,TRBJ2-2,14,TRBV13,TGTGCCAGCAGCTACGGACAAAACACCGGGGAGCTGTTTTTT,CASSYGQNTGELFF
.,.,TRBJ2-1,12,TRBV20-1,TGCAGTGCTAGCGGGACGGCGGGTGAGCAGTTCTTC,CSASGTAGEQFF
.,.,TRBJ2-5,13,TRBV7-9,TGTGCCAGCAGCCCCAGGGGGGGTGAAACCCAGTACTTC,CASSPRGGETQYF
.,.,TRBJ2-3,15,TRBV5-1,TGCGCCAGCAGCTTCGGACAAGGCGACACAGATACGCAGTATTTT,CASSFGQGDTDTQYF
.,.,TRBJ1-5,15,TRBV7-6,TGTGCCAGCAGCTTAGTGCAGGGTATCAATCAGCCCCAGCATTTT,CASSLVQGINQPQHF
.,.,TRBJ2-6,15,TRBV27,TGTGCCAGCAGTTTCTGGGGGACTGGGGCCAACGTCCTGACTTTC,CASSFWGTGANVLTF
.,.,TRBJ2-5,14,TRBV13,TGTGCCAGCAGCCCGACGGGAGAGCAAGAGACCCAGTACTTC,CASSPTGEQETQYF
.,.,TRBJ1-1,15,TRBV27,TGTGCCAGCAGGGAACAGGGAAGAGGGTACACTGAAGCTTTCTTT,CASREQGRGYTEAFF
TRBD1,few,TRBJ1-1,15,TRBV4-1,TGCGCCAGCAGCCAGGGACAGGCACTCCTCACTGAAGCTTTCTTT,CASSQGQALLTEAFF
.,.,TRBJ2-2,17,TRBV21-1,TGTGCCAGCAGCACCCGCCCATCCGGGCCCAACACCGGGGAGCTGTTTTTT,CASSTRPSGPNTGELFF
TRBD1,.,TRBJ2-3,15,TRBV9,TGTGCCAGCGGGTTGAGGGGGCGCCCCGCAGATACGCAGTATTTT,CASGLRGRPADTQYF
.,.,TRBJ2-7,14,TRBV10-3,TGTGCCATCAGTGGTAGGGACACCCCCTACGAGCAGTACTTC,CAISGRDTPYEQYF